This passage covers 10 T cell receptor beta chains from one sample sequenced in a study of cytomegalovirus exposure and HLA in healthy donors. TCRdb's table, derived via immunoSEQ multiplex PCR, lists solely in-frame clones and lacks some. The profile shows over 150,000 clones, 95% to 96% of them singletons. Material for sequencing was PBMCs. The receptors stem from a woman aged 18 to 35 in good health and CMV-seronegative.

This chain joins TRBV27 and TRBJ2-2, with 11 bases fitting TRBD2. Germline CDR1 reads MNHEY; CDR2 reads SMNVEV (reference sequence). V was clipped by 5 bases and J by 3 bases; unmatched bases: 5. The CDR3 loop spans 16 amino acids. CDR3 bases: TGTGCCAGCAGTAAAACTAGCGGGGGACACACCGGGGAGCTGTTTTTT. The encoded protein is CASSKTSGGHTGELFF.

The chain carries TRBV5-6 and TRBJ2-5, with 10 bases that match TRBD1. There are 13 residues in the CDR3. CDR1 is SGHDT and CDR2 is YYEEEE in the germline V gene. V was clipped by 3 bases and J by 8 bases; unmatched bases: 4. CDR3 protein: CASSSRDRGTQYF. Written as DNA, the CDR3 is TGTGCCAGCAGCTCCCGGGACAGGGGTACCCAGTACTTC.

The chain employs TRBV5-4 and TRBJ1-2; TRBD1 matches 10 bases. V was clipped by 2 bases and J by 3 bases; unmatched bases: 7. The CDR3 is made up of 16 amino acids. The germline CDR1 and CDR2 sequences are SGHNT and YYREEE (reference sequence). The CDR3 region is CASSFLRTGGDYGYTF. The CDR3 DNA follows: TGTGCCAGCAGCTTCCTGCGGACAGGGGGGGACTATGGCTACACCTTC.

V and J are TRBV5-1 and TRBJ2-2; 7 bases map to TRBD2. CDR1 is SGHRS, CDR2 YFSETQ, per germline. Trimming at V came to 4 bases and at J to 1 base, leaving 7 bases not matched to a gene. This CDR3 contains 16 residues. Here the CDR3 reads CASSLWERENTGELFF. The CDR3 bases are TGCGCCAGCAGCCTGTGGGAGCGGGAGAACACCGGGGAGCTGTTTTTT.

The chain carries TRBV4-2 and TRBJ1-2, with unresolved D. V was shortened by 1 base and J by 6 bases, with 9 bases between the two germline ends. The CDR3 consists of 13 residues. Germline-derived CDR1 and CDR2 are LGHNA and YNFKEQ. This CDR3 reads CASSQAGSDGYTF. The CDR3 DNA reads as TGTGCCAGCAGCCAAGCGGGGAGCGATGGCTACACCTTC.

The J gene is TRBJ1-1, the V gene TRBV19; D gene uncertain. CDR1 is LNHDA and CDR2 is SQIVND in the germline V gene (reference sequence). The V gene lost 4 bases and the J gene lost 0 bases, with 6 bases spanning the gap. The CDR3 sequence is 13 residues long. The CDR3, as DNA: TGTGCCAGTAGTAACCAGGTGAACACTGAAGCTTTCTTT. Amino acids: CASSNQVNTEAFF.

V and J are TRBV20-1 and TRBJ2-7, with 9 positions matching TRBD1. Per germline, CDR1 DFQATT and CDR2 SNEGSKA (reference sequence). CDR3 size: 11 residues. J lost 4 bases, V lost 5 bases, and 0 bases had no gene match. The CDR3 region is CSADRGYEQYF. CDR3 nucleotides: TGCAGTGCTGACAGGGGGTACGAGCAGTACTTC.

V and J are TRBV2 and TRBJ1-1; D might be TRBD1 (5 bases). The CDR3 runs 16 residues. V was trimmed by 5 bases and J by 1 base, leaving 17 bases between them. Germline V lookup: CDR1 SNHLY, CDR2 FYNNEI. The CDR3 region is CASSKIQGVGNTEAFF. The CDR3 nucleotides read TGTGCCAGCAGTAAAATCCAGGGCGTAGGGAACACTGAAGCTTTCTTT.

This clone appeared once. Here the CDR3 reads CSVSGGDGSSQYF. The CDR3 bases are TGCAGCGTTAGCGGGGGGGACGGGAGTTCGCAGTATTTT. The chain is built from TRBV29-1 and TRBJ2-3; TRBD2 aligns across 10 bases. Trimming took 5 bases from V and 10 from J; bases not matched to a gene: 9. The CDR3 length is 13 residues. Germline V gives CDR1 SQVTM, CDR2 ANQGSEA.

This sequence joins TRBV2 and TRBJ1-6; tentative D call: TRBD1 (6 bases). The germline gives CDR1 SNHLY, CDR2 FYNNEI. V lost 8 bases and J lost 6, with 14 bases in between. The CDR3 runs to 14 residues. This CDR3 is CASRGQTVNSPLHF. In DNA form, the CDR3 reads TGTGCCAGCCGGGGACAAACAGTTAATTCACCCCTCCACTTT.